The T cell receptor beta chain under discussion was sequenced for a study of blood T cell repertoires in COVID-19. This clone was observed once. Only in-frame clones appear in the TCRdb table, and some are missing; sequencing was by immunoSEQ multiplex PCR. The data hold over 150,000 clones, with 70% to 90% observed a single time. One Seattle source followed patients from active infection through their disease course. V dropped 0 bases and J dropped 3; count of bases not matched to a gene: 7. The CDR3 loop spans 16 amino acids. Germline values: CDR1 SGHNT, CDR2 YYREEE (reference sequence). The chain joins TRBV5-4 to TRBJ2-5; TRBD1 aligns across 8 bases. Material for sequencing was peripheral blood. This clonotype was obtained from a woman aged 80 or over with COVID-19, enrolled during active disease. CDR3: CASSLGPDRGKETQYF. The CDR3 DNA reads as TGTGCCAGCAGCTTGGGACCCGACAGGGGCAAAGAGACCCAGTACTTC.